This T cell receptor (beta chain) was sequenced for a study of T cells in Graves' hyperthyroidism and ophthalmopathy. Study-wide background: Staff took peripheral blood when the initial diagnosis was made, before any treatment began.

This clonotype was recorded at least ten times. The antigen remains unidentified. The CDR3 spans 16 residues. Germline CDR1 LGHDT, CDR2 YNNKEL (reference sequence). The junction had 9 bases not matched to a gene; V was cut back by 3 bases and J by 4 bases. When ophthalmopathy did not progress within 18 months, Graves' hyperthyroidism was considered stable. The CDR3 regions of TCR beta were amplified from RNA transcripts. Initially, a first-round RT-PCR of the TCR CDR3 employed the HTBI primer set. TCRdb re-called the multiplex PCR reads through MiXCR, storing one row per CDR3 protein. The sample shows around 450,000 distinct CDR3 sequences, 15% to 19% of them seen only once. Regarding the study as a whole: Ophthalmopathy cases were set apart from stable hyperthyroidism by a 13 V-J model.

Material for sequencing was blood. This TCR derives from a woman between 18 and 29 years old with Graves' hyperthyroidism. The chain employs TRBV3-1 and TRBJ1-2; 9 bases agree with TRBD1. The CDR3 reads CASSHSRDRAVYGYTF. DNA for the CDR3: TGTGCCAGCAGCCATAGCCGGGACAGGGCGGTCTATGGCTACACCTTC.